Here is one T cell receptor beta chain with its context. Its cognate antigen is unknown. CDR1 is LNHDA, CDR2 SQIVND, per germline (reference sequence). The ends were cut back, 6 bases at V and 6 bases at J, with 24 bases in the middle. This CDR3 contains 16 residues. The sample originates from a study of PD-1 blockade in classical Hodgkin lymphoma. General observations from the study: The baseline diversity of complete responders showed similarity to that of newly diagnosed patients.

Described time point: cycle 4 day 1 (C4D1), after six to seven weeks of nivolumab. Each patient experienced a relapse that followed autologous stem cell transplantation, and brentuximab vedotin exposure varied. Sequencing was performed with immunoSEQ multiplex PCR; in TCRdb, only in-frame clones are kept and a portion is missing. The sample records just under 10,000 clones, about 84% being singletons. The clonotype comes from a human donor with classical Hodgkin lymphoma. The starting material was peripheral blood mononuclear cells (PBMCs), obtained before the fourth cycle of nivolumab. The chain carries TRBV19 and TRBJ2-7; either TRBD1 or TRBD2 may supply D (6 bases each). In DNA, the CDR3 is TGTGCCAGTAGGGGCTTGCGACAGGAGGGGATGGTCGAGCAGTACTTC. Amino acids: CASRGLRQEGMVEQYF. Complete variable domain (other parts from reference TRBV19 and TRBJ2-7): DGGITQSPKYLFRKEGQNVTLSCEQNLNHDAMYWYRQDPGQGLRLIYYSQIVNDFQKGDIAEGYSVSREKKESFPLTVTSAQKNPTAFYLCASRGLRQEGMVEQYFGPGTRLTVT.